This TCR beta chain was documented in a study of T cell clones after liver transplantation. Turning to the study itself: Post-transplant blood was tracked for graft-donor-reactive T cell clones identified in a pre-transplant mixed lymphocyte reaction. Timepoints were pre-transplant, pre-withdrawal, and after withdrawal was completed or failed. Standard immunosuppression, with no induction, continued until 12-24 months after transplant.

Profiled with immunoSEQ multiplex PCR; TCRdb holds only in-frame clones, not every one. The sample contains 50,000 to 60,000 clones, around two thirds of which appear only once. The V segment lost 1 base and the J segment 0 bases; nucleotides outside the gene matches: 5. The CDR3 contains 17 residues. The TCR was taken from a human patient who received a liver transplant. Part of the T cell pool may stem from the graft donor. The rearrangement uses TRBV23-1 and TRBJ2-4; the match to TRBD1 covers 8 bases. TRBV23-1 is identified as an open reading frame with a role that is uncertain. Sequenced material: CD4+ T cells from blood, taken at the 15-month timepoint. Here the CDR3 reads CASSQFSRGLAKNIQYF. In DNA, the CDR3 is TGCGCCAGCAGTCAATTCAGCAGGGGGCTAGCCAAAAACATTCAGTACTTC.